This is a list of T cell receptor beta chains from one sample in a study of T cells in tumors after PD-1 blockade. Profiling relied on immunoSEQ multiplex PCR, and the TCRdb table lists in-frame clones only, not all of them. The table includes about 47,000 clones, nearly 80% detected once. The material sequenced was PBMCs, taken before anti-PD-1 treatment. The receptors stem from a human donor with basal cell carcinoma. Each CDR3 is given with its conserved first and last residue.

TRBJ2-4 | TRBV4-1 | CASSQTGTFGKNIQYF
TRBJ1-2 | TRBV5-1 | CASSLSGQGNYGYTF
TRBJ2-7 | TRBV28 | CASSPIDRSKNYEQYF
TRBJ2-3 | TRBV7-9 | CASSFSGEADTQYF
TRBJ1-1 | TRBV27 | CASSLKGQGWTEAFF
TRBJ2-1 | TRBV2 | CASSYGTSGSSYNEQFF
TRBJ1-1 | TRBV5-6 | CASSRKRDTEAFF
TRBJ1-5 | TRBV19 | CASSKSRDQPQHF
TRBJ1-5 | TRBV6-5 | CASSYSRDSRRPQHF
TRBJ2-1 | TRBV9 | CASSVGAGGLADNEQFF
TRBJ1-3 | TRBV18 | CASSPWGQENTIYF
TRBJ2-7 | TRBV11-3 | CASSLGQLHEQYF
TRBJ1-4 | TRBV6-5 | CASSRQFNEKLFF
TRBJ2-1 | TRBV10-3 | CAISDLASGNTPSPYNEQFF
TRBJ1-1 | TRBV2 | CASSGGGGDRNTEAFF
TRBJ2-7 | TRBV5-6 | CASSLAWAGETEQYF
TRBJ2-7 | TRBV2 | CASRGPSYEQYF
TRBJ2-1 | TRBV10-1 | CASSELAGDNEQFF
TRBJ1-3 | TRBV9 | CASSAQDRLGSGNTIYF
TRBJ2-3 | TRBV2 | CASSILTGGTDTQYF
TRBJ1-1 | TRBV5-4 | CASSLVGDGEAFF
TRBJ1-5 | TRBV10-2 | CASRREGSGNQPQHF
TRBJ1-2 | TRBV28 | CASSLAQVDYGYTF
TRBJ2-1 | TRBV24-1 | CATSAPRDREYNEQFF
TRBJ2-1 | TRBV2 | CASTLPRGNEQFF
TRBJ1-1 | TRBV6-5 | CASSLKGDTEAFF
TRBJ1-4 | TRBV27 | CASSLWDGTNEKLFF
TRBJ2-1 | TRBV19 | CASSTGPLYNEQFF
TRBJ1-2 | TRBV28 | CASSFRGQFFYGYTF
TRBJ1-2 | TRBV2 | CASSESRYGYTF